This T cell receptor (beta chain) was recovered during a study of blood T cells in healthy people across ages (dated by TCRdb to the mid-2010s). Looking at the study overall: In model experiments, template switching captured roughly one uniquely barcoded TCR beta cDNA molecule for every two T cells. To track age-related changes in TCR beta repertoire diversity, the study relied on deep sequencing normalized with unique cDNA molecular identifiers. Donors were grouped into four age groups: young (average 16 years), middle-aged (about 38), aged (over 55) and long-lived (over 80). Donors of different ages were randomly distributed across sequencing lanes to avoid experimental bias. For two donors (one aged 18 to 29 and one aged 80 or older), the study analyzed two additional independent replicas of 1 million unique cDNA reads from the same blood draw.

Donors were 39 systemically healthy Caucasian individuals from Russia aged roughly 6 to 95 years. Each donor gave about 9.7 milliliters of peripheral blood, drawn into EDTA-treated Vacutainer tubes. Ficoll-Paque density-gradient centrifugation was used to isolate PBMCs, with at least 6 million per sample. Trizol reagent was used to extract total RNA from PBMCs, with at least 6 micrograms per sample. For every donor, flow cytometry on a PBMC aliquot measured the percentage of naive CD45RAhigh/CD27high T cells. Library preparation used 5' RACE. Reads for this sample came from an Illumina HiSeq 2500. The second PCR ran for about 6 to 12 cycles and used a J-beta primer mix along with a sample-barcoded 5' primer. A template-switch 5' adaptor carrying 12 random nucleotides introduced a unique molecular identifier onto each TCR beta cDNA molecule. Each sample yielded at least 3 million CDR3-containing paired-end reads. All of the RNA was converted into first-strand cDNA using the Mint cDNA synthesis kit, with a TRBC-specific oligonucleotide serving as the primer. Following uracil-DNA glycosylase treatment, all cDNA underwent a first 18-cycle PCR with the universal primers M1SS and BC2_uni_R. Processing in the source paper ran as follows. Each sample was normalized by randomly selecting 1 million high-quality reads, each carrying a distinct molecular identifier. Reads with shared molecular identifiers were discarded instead of being binned into consensus sequences. MiTCR, with a Q25 quality threshold and the strictest error-elimination algorithm, was used for CDR3 identification, clonotype clustering and error correction. Lower-bound total TCR beta diversity was estimated with a nonparametric unseen species model using Euler transformation. The public reads were reanalyzed by TCRdb: fastp trimming at Q25, MiXCR alignment, in-frame beta chains only. Each record represents a unique CDR3 protein, reported with the most common genes and DNA among its rows. These V and J calls originate from TCRdb's pipeline instead of the authors' own analysis. This sample gives about 780,000 distinct CDR3 sequences in total; about 42% of them show up just once. The top ten clonotypes cover around a sixth of the sample.

V ends up 6 bases short and J 15 bases short, with an unmatched junction base count of 6. The CDR3 holds 13 amino acids from the cysteine to the phenylalanine. Only the CDR3 region is kept as DNA, spanning 39 bases read in frame from base 1. This clonotype was counted only a few times. The antigen this receptor binds is unknown. No clone much larger than this one lies a single base away; base qualities are absent. Broader findings and caveats from the paper: Observed TCR beta diversity correlated strongly with the percentage of naive T cells measured by flow cytometry. Donor CMV infection status was unknown, potentially confounding age-related changes in expanded clonotypes. Total diversity estimates from one million sequenced T cells were considered lower bounds and underestimates. Conclusive comparison of naive and antigen-experienced compartments was prevented by the profiling of bulk unsorted PBMCs. As age increased, observed TCR beta diversity per million T cells dropped in a roughly linear way, and a significant reduction was already evident by age roughly 40. Compared with the aged group, the long-lived group had more naive CD4+ T cells, fewer expanded clones and increased TCR diversity, a pattern suggesting age selection.

This clonotype was obtained from a man at least 80 years old in good health. Sequences were obtained from blood. The sequence joins TRBV12-3 or TRBV12-4 to TRBJ2-1; 15 bases in the middle match TRBD2. The CDR3 reads CASRRGLAGGPFF. Read as DNA, the sequence is TGTGCCAGCAGGCGAGGACTAGCGGGAGGGCCGTTCTTC.